A selection of T cell receptor beta chains follows, all from one sample in a study of blood T cell repertoires in COVID-19. Profiling relied on immunoSEQ multiplex PCR, and the TCRdb table lists in-frame clones only, not all of them. The table has some 220,000 clones, around 84% seen once. Sequencing was carried out using peripheral blood. All receptors come from a man aged 50-60 years who had recovered from COVID-19. Both conserved end residues are part of each CDR3. A D gene is named only where the DNA matches it firmly. Some rows mark clone size as missing; the rest say once, few, many or name a class of expanded clone.

>TRBV30|-|once|TRBJ1-1
TGTGCCTGGAGATACGGGACAAGCACTGAAGCTTTCTTT
CAWRYGTSTEAFF
>TRBV28|TRBD2|-|TRBJ2-3
TGTGCCAGCACCCTACTCGCGGGAGGTCGGGGTACGCAGTATTTT
CASTLLAGGRGTQYF
>TRBV7-9|TRBD1|-|TRBJ1-2
TGTGCCAGCAGCTCCGGGACAGGGGGCTATGGCTACACCTTC
CASSSGTGGYGYTF
>TRBV7-8|-|-|TRBJ2-1
TGTGCCAGCAGCTTACTAGGGAGAGGAATTGAGCAGTTCTTC
CASSLLGRGIEQFF
>TRBV5-4|TRBD1|-|TRBJ2-5
TGTGCCAGCAGCCCGGACAGGCGACAAGAGACCCAGTACTTC
CASSPDRRQETQYF
>TRBV15|-|-|TRBJ1-2
TGTGCCACCAGCAGGGGGACAATGACAGACTATGGCTACACCTTC
CATSRGTMTDYGYTF
>TRBV27|-|-|TRBJ1-4
TGTGCCAGCAGTTTATGGGGCGGTACAGGGTTGCAGGAAAAACTGTTTTTT
CASSLWGGTGLQEKLFF
>TRBV9|-|-|TRBJ1-2
TGTGCCAGCAGCGCACAGGGTCCCCTTAACTATGGCTACACCTTC
CASSAQGPLNYGYTF
>TRBV30|-|-|TRBJ2-3
TGTGCCTGCCGGAGGGCCACAGATACGCAGTATTTT
CACRRATDTQYF
>TRBV7-2|-|-|TRBJ1-4
TGTGCCAGCAGCCCTTACACCGTAGGGGGTGAAAAACTGTTTTTT
CASSPYTVGGEKLFF
>TRBV3-1/TRBV3-2|TRBD2|-|TRBJ2-2
TGTGCCAGCAGCCAACAAGGACTAGCGGGAGCAAACGGGGAGCTGTTTTTT
CASSQQGLAGANGELFF
>TRBV6-6|-|-|TRBJ1-5
TGTGCCAGCAGTTACCTCGGGGGTAGCAATCAGCCCCAGCATTTT
CASSYLGGSNQPQHF
>TRBV3-1/TRBV3-2|-|-|TRBJ2-3
TGTGCCAGCAGCCAAGGAGTAACTTCTGCGCAGTATTTT
CASSQGVTSAQYF
>TRBV7-9|-|few|TRBJ2-1
TGTGCCAGCAAGAGCTCAGGGTCGTACAATGAGCAGTTCTTC
CASKSSGSYNEQFF
>TRBV7-9|TRBD2|-|TRBJ2-5
TGTGCCAGCAGCTACCAGGCAGCGGGAGGCTTGGAGACCCAGTACTTC
CASSYQAAGGLETQYF
>TRBV12-2|-|once|TRBJ2-5
TGTGCAAGTCGCTTAATACAAACAGGGAAGGGAGAGACCCAGTACTTC
CASRLIQTGKGETQYF
>TRBV7-9|-|-|TRBJ2-6
TGTGCCAGCAGCTCGGCCGACAGATCCTCTGGGGCCAACGTCCTGACTTTC
CASSSADRSSGANVLTF
>TRBV28|-|-|TRBJ1-2
TGTGCCAGCAGCCAGACCCGAGGTAGCTATGGCTACACCTTC
CASSQTRGSYGYTF
>TRBV6-1|-|-|TRBJ2-3
TGTGCCAGCAGTGAAGTTCTCGCGGCGGCAGATACGCAGTATTTT
CASSEVLAAADTQYF
>TRBV27|TRBD2|few|TRBJ2-2
TGTGCCAGCAGTCGGGGGGCCGGGGAGCTGTTTTTT
CASSRGAGELFF
>TRBV7-9|-|-|TRBJ1-5
TGTGCCAGCAGCTTAGTAGAGGGCCCCGATGAGAATCAGCCCCAGCATTTT
CASSLVEGPDENQPQHF
>TRBV5-1|TRBD1|-|TRBJ1-2
TGCGCCAGCAGCCCCCAAGGCCTACAGGGGACCTATGGCTACACCTTC
CASSPQGLQGTYGYTF
>TRBV28|TRBD2|-|TRBJ2-2
TGTGCCAGCAGTCTGACCGGACTAGCGGGAACGGGGGAGCTGTTTTTT
CASSLTGLAGTGELFF